This entry describes one T cell receptor beta chain. Produced via immunoSEQ multiplex PCR; TCRdb's table is partial and in-frame only. This table holds 140,000 to 150,000 clones, about nine tenths found once. This sample was taken from a study of blood T cell repertoires in COVID-19. Study as a whole: T cells, B-cell-depleted T cells, or PBMCs supplied cDNA or gDNA.

Germline V gives CDR1 LNHDA, CDR2 SQIVND (reference sequence). This CDR3 comprises 15 residues. V trimming: 7 bases; J trimming: 8 bases; junction bases outside the gene matches: 12. The source is a human donor in a cohort sampled during active COVID-19. The specimen sequenced was peripheral blood. The chain uses TRBV19 and TRBJ1-2; 11 nucleotides line up with TRBD1. CDR3 DNA sequence: TGTGCCAGTACCAACTCCGTAGGGACAGGGGGAGGCTACACCTTC. The encoded protein is CASTNSVGTGGGYTF.